The 30 T cell receptor beta chains listed next were all sequenced from one sample in a study of cytotoxic CD8 clonotypes in ibrutinib-treated CLL. The assay was immunoSEQ multiplex PCR, and TCRdb's table has in-frame clones only and misses some. Found here are about 72,000 clones, over 75% of them singletons; the top ten hold more than 7.5%. Sample: PBMCs, taken at disease progression, from a patient treated with ibrutinib. The receptor source for this set is a human donor with chronic lymphocytic leukemia.

The rearrangement uses TRBV7-2 and TRBJ2-1, with TRBD2 matching 7 bases. V shed 1 base, J shed 3 bases, and the junction held 3 bases outside the gene matches. Germline V gene sequence: CDR1 SGHTA, CDR2 FQGNSA. The CDR3 length is 15 residues. The CDR3 DNA reads as TGTGCCAGCAGCTTAGGGGTAGCGGGCTACAATGAGCAGTTCTTC. The encoded protein is CASSLGVAGYNEQFF.

V gene TRBV19 combines with J gene TRBJ1-3; D ambiguous. The CDR3 has 17 amino acids. V lost 3 bases to trimming and J lost 4 bases, with 19 bases between them. Germline assignment: CDR1 LNHDA and CDR2 SQIVND (reference sequence). DNA for the CDR3: TGTGCCAGTAGTATGGGGATTACTCTGACTTCGGGAAACACCATATATTTT. Translating it yields CASSMGITLTSGNTIYF.

The chain employs TRBV10-3 and TRBJ2-7; D remains ambiguous. Germline lookup yields CDR1 ENHRY and CDR2 SYGVKD. The V and J ends lost 0 bases and 0 bases respectively, with 6 bases between them. The length of the CDR3 is 14 residues. CDR3 region: CAISESGTSYEQYF. The CDR3 nucleotides read TGTGCCATCAGTGAGTCCGGCACCTCCTACGAGCAGTACTTC.

In DNA form, the CDR3 reads TGTGCCAGCAGCTTAGGGACTCTCTCTAGCACAGATACGCAGTATTTT. Its protein product is CASSLGTLSSTDTQYF. The chain carries TRBV11-3 and TRBJ2-3, with D perhaps TRBD2 (5 bases). Germline V CDR1 and CDR2: SGHNT, YENEEA. Trimming stripped 1 base from V and 0 bases from J, with 11 bases between. This CDR3 region has 16 residues. Together with reference TRBV11-3 and TRBJ2-3, the CDR3 gives the full variable domain: EAGVVQSPRYKIIEKKQPVAFWCNPISGHNTLYWYLQNLGQGPELLIRYENEEAVDDSQLPKDRFSAERLKGVDSTLKIQPAELGDSAVYLCASSLGTLSSTDTQYFGPGTRLTVL.

This chain links TRBV27 with TRBJ2-2, with D uncertain. The CDR3 is 14 residues long. V lost 7 bases, J lost 6 bases, and 15 bases lay in between. Germline CDR1 MNHEY, CDR2 SMNVEV (reference sequence). The chain's CDR3 is CASKDLVTSGELFF. The DNA for the CDR3 is TGTGCCAGCAAGGACCTCGTCACATCCGGGGAGCTGTTTTTT.

The chain links TRBV19 to TRBJ2-7, with 7 bases identical to TRBD1. Germline CDR1 is LNHDA and CDR2 is SQIVND (reference sequence). V lost 4 bases to trimming and J lost 5 bases; unmatched junction nucleotides: 5. The CDR3 consists of 13 residues. DNA for the CDR3: TGTGCCAGTAGTACTCAGACAGGGAACGAGCAGTACTTC. Protein sequence: CASSTQTGNEQYF.

The chain has TRBV5-1 and TRBJ2-3, with 12 bases lining up with TRBD2. The germline V gene has CDR1 SGHRS and CDR2 YFSETQ. The CDR3 has 16 residues. The V and J ends lost 0 bases and 6 bases, in that order; junction bases with no gene match: 5. The CDR3 DNA sequence: TGCGCCAGCAGCTTGGGACTAGCGGGGGCCATCGATACGCAGTATTTT. It specifies CASSLGLAGAIDTQYF.

The genes are TRBV7-2 and TRBJ1-6; possible D gene TRBD1, 5 bases. This CDR3 contains 18 residues. Germline V gene data show CDR1 as SGHTA and CDR2 as FQGNSA. Trimming cost V 2 bases and J 1 base, with 15 bases left between them. The CDR3 nucleotides read TGTGCCAGCAGCTTAAAGGGGACTGCCCGTTCCTATAATTCACCCCTCCACTTT. It translates to CASSLKGTARSYNSPLHF.

The V and J genes are TRBV13 and TRBJ2-7; tentatively, D is TRBD2 (6 bases). V lost 10 bases and J 0 bases, leaving 16 bases between the germline ends. Germline V gene data show CDR1 as PRHDT and CDR2 as FYEKMQ (reference sequence). The CDR3 has 14 amino acids. Here the CDR3 reads CATFGGENSYEQYF. In DNA form, the CDR3 reads TGTGCCACCTTTGGCGGGGAGAACTCCTACGAGCAGTACTTC.

The chain uses TRBV7-6 and TRBJ2-7, with D unresolved. Germline V gene lookup returns CDR1 SGHVS and CDR2 FNYEAQ. Trimming stripped 5 bases from V and 7 bases from J, with 12 bases between. This CDR3 contains 12 residues. The CDR3, as DNA: TGTGCCAGCAGCACTATCGGACGGGAGCAGTACTTC. It encodes CASSTIGREQYF.

The chain employs TRBV7-2 and TRBJ2-5, with unresolved D. Deletions cut 8 bases from V and 8 bases from J, with 21 bases between. The CDR3 runs to 14 residues. Germline loops: CDR1 SGHTA, CDR2 FQGNSA. The DNA for the CDR3 is TGTGCCAGCGTTGACCCGGCCTCTCCTGGTACCCAGTACTTC. Translated: CASVDPASPGTQYF. The complete variable domain, with remaining parts taken from reference TRBV7-2 and TRBJ2-5, reads GAGVSQSPSNKVTEKGKDVELRCDPISGHTALYWYRQSLGQGLEFLIYFQGNSAPDKSGLPSDRFSAERTGGSVSTLTIQRTQQEDSAVYLCASVDPASPGTQYFGPGTRLLVL.

This clone was picked up a small number of times. This sequence joins TRBV19 and TRBJ1-5; D gene unclear. This CDR3 is 14 amino acids long. CDR1 LNHDA and CDR2 SQIVND come from the germline V gene (reference sequence). V shed 0 bases and J shed 8 bases, with 11 bases lying between them. The CDR3 bases are TGTGCCAGTAGTATAGATCTGGGTGGAGAGCCCCAGCATTTT. It translates to CASSIDLGGEPQHF.

V usage is TRBV19 and J usage is TRBJ2-2; D ambiguous. The V gene's germline CDR1 is LNHDA and CDR2 SQIVND (reference sequence). The CDR3 length is 12 residues. Trimming shortened V by 6 bases and J by 2 bases, and 4 bases separated the two germline ends. CDR3 protein: CASSENTGELFF. As DNA, the CDR3 is TGTGCCAGTAGCGAAAACACCGGGGAGCTGTTTTTT.

The J gene is TRBJ1-1, the V gene TRBV4-1; unclear D gene. Trimming cost V 1 base and J 1 base, with 16 bases left between them. The V gene's germline CDR1 is MGHRA and CDR2 YSYEKL. CDR3 size: 17 residues. CDR3 residues: CASSQADVPPWNTEAFF. CDR3 nucleotides: TGCGCCAGCAGCCAAGCGGATGTTCCCCCGTGGAACACTGAAGCTTTCTTT.

In its sample, this clone was seen a few times. V gene TRBV5-1 combines with J gene TRBJ2-7; D is possibly TRBD1 or TRBD2 (7 bases each). Trimming pared 3 bases from V and 1 base from J, leaving 14 bases between. The CDR3 is made up of 15 amino acids. The germline CDR1 and CDR2 sequences are SGHRS and YFSETQ. The CDR3 nucleotides are TGCGCCAGCAGCTGGGGGACAGCGGGATCCTACGAGCAGTACTTC. Translating gives CASSWGTAGSYEQYF.

The chain combines TRBV7-2 with TRBJ2-7, with TRBD1 as a possible D gene (6 bases). The CDR3 is 15 residues long. Germline-derived CDR1 and CDR2 are SGHTA and FQGNSA. Trimming left V 1 base short and J 3 bases short, with 13 bases between. This chain's CDR3 is CASSLGPDSFYEQYF. The CDR3 nucleotides are TGTGCCAGCAGCTTAGGGCCGGACAGCTTCTACGAGCAGTACTTC.

For the CDR3, the DNA is TGTGCCAGCAGAGAACAGGGGGCATATGGCACTGAAGCTTTCTTT. The encoded protein is CASREQGAYGTEAFF. V and J are TRBV2 and TRBJ1-1, with 9 bases fitting TRBD1. This CDR3 region has 15 residues. Germline CDR1 and CDR2: SNHLY and FYNNEI. V shed 6 bases, J shed 4 bases, and the junction held 9 bases outside the gene matches.

The chain links TRBV7-9 to TRBJ2-3, with 9 nucleotides matching TRBD2. V was clipped by 0 bases and J by 2 bases; unmatched bases: 6. CDR1 and CDR2 (germline): SEHNR, FQNEAQ (reference sequence). CDR3 length equals 17 residues. This CDR3 is CASSLATLAGPTDTQYF. The DNA for the CDR3 is TGTGCCAGCAGCTTAGCGACGCTAGCGGGGCCCACAGATACGCAGTATTTT.

This chain connects TRBV30 to TRBJ1-1; 7 nucleotides align to TRBD1. Germline V gene sequence: CDR1 GTSNPN, CDR2 SVGIG (reference sequence). CDR3 size: 11 residues. The DNA for the CDR3 is TGTGCTAGGGGGCGCGGCACTGAAGCTTTCTTT. Amino acids: CARGRGTEAFF.

This clone was counted a few times. This chain connects TRBV14 to TRBJ2-7, with a possible D match to TRBD1 (6 bases). The germline V and J ends were trimmed by 5 bases and 10 bases, with 15 bases remaining between them. Germline loops: CDR1 SGHDN, CDR2 FVKESK. The CDR3 loop spans 12 amino acids. The CDR3 here is CASSGTPLIQYF. DNA for the CDR3: TGTGCCAGCAGCGGGACACCTCTGATCCAGTACTTC.

The V call is TRBV7-2, the J call TRBJ1-5; maybe TRBD1 (5 bases). From germline, CDR1 is SGHTA and CDR2 FQGNSA. The CDR3 consists of 14 residues. V was shortened by 5 bases and J by 6 bases, with 14 bases between the two germline ends. CDR3 residues: CASSPPVGGQPQHF. DNA for the CDR3: TGTGCCAGCAGCCCTCCGGTCGGGGGTCAGCCCCAGCATTTT.

This clone was observed a few times. This sequence joins TRBV18 and TRBJ2-7; TRBD1 might be the D (5 bases). In germline, CDR1 is KGHSH, CDR2 LQKENI. The germline V and J ends were trimmed by 4 bases and 3 bases, with 16 bases remaining between them. The CDR3 has 15 residues. The CDR3 is CASSQSGKIGYEQYF. The CDR3 nucleotides read TGTGCCAGCTCACAATCAGGGAAAATAGGCTACGAGCAGTACTTC.

The chain joins TRBV6-5 to TRBJ1-1; D perhaps matches TRBD1 (5 bases). Germline lookup yields CDR1 MNHEY and CDR2 SVGAGI. The V end lost 6 bases, the J end lost 6 bases, and 14 bases lay between the germline ends. The CDR3 contains 13 residues. The DNA for the CDR3 is TGTGCCAGCAGACGCCTTGGGGGGGCTGAAGCTTTCTTT. Its protein product is CASRRLGGAEAFF.

The J gene is TRBJ1-1, the V gene TRBV6-5; D is unclear. CDR1 MNHEY and CDR2 SVGAGI come from the germline V gene. The CDR3 is 15 residues long. Trimming took off 0 bases at V and 5 bases at J, with 13 bases between the two ends. CDR3 nucleotides: TGTGCCAGCAGTTACTCTAGATGGGATAGAACTGAAGCTTTCTTT. Translation: CASSYSRWDRTEAFF.

This clone was seen a handful of times. The J gene is TRBJ2-3, the V gene TRBV15; weak D call: TRBD1 (6 bases). V was pared by 0 bases and J by 0 bases, with 7 bases between. The germline V gene has CDR1 LNHNV and CDR2 YYDKDF (reference sequence). This CDR3 spans 15 amino acids. The CDR3 DNA is TGTGCCACCAGCAGAGAGGGACACAGCACAGATACGCAGTATTTT. Amino acids: CATSREGHSTDTQYF. The whole variable domain, filled in from reference TRBV15 and TRBJ2-3, reads DAMVIQNPRYQVTQFGKPVTLSCSQTLNHNVMYWYQQKSSQAPKLLFHYYDKDFNNEADTPDNFQSRRPNTSFCFLDIRSPGLGDTAMYLCATSREGHSTDTQYFGPGTRLTVL.

V is TRBV7-6 and J is TRBJ2-1; TRBD1 aligns across 9 bases. This CDR3 spans 15 amino acids. V lost 3 bases and J lost 3; bases outside the gene matches: 3. Germline V gene sequence: CDR1 SGHVS, CDR2 FNYEAQ. CDR3 protein: CASSFDRGSYNEQFF. As DNA, the CDR3 is TGTGCCAGCAGCTTCGACAGGGGGAGCTACAATGAGCAGTTCTTC.

The CDR3 DNA sequence: TGCGCCAGCAGCCAGACAGGTCTAAATGCAACTAATGAAAAACTGTTTTTT. Protein product: CASSQTGLNATNEKLFF. The chain has TRBV4-1 and TRBJ1-4; the D gene is possibly TRBD1 (6 bases). Germline CDR1 reads MGHRA; CDR2 reads YSYEKL. Between the trimmed V and J ends, which lost 3 bases and 0 bases, there was a span of 14 bases. CDR3 length equals 17 residues.

J is TRBJ2-3 and V is TRBV10-2; TRBD2 matches at 8 bases. With 3 bases clipped from V and 3 bases from J, the junction kept 11 bases outside the gene matches. The CDR3 covers 17 residues. Germline-derived CDR1 and CDR2 are WSHSY and SAAADI. The CDR3 DNA reads TGCGCCAGCAGTGACCCACTAGCGGCCAAACGTACAGATACGCAGTATTTT. Amino acid sequence: CASSDPLAAKRTDTQYF.

The chain links TRBV19 to TRBJ2-7, with 10 positions matching TRBD2. Germline V gives CDR1 LNHDA, CDR2 SQIVND (reference sequence). V lost 6 bases and J lost 4; bases outside the gene matches: 6. This CDR3 region has 14 residues. The CDR3 DNA reads TGTGCCAGTAGCCCCGCTAGCGGGAGTTACGAGCAGTACTTC. This codes for CASSPASGSYEQYF.

This chain links TRBV9 with TRBJ2-1; possible D gene TRBD2, 6 bases. The germline V gene has CDR1 SGDLS and CDR2 YYNGEE. V lost 3 bases and J lost 2, with 15 bases in between. The CDR3 totals 16 residues. The CDR3, as DNA: TGTGCCAGCAGCGACCATCCCGGAGGGGCCTACAATGAGCAGTTCTTC. As protein: CASSDHPGGAYNEQFF.